A single sample is the source of the 17 T cell receptor beta chains below, sequenced in a study of blood T cell repertoires in COVID-19. Here immunoSEQ multiplex PCR was the method, and the copy in TCRdb shows in-frame clones only, minus some. This repertoire shows 100,000 to 150,000 clones, about 88% found once; its top ten account for roughly 2.3%. The sequencing input was PBMCs or T cells enriched from blood (not recorded which). The receptors come from a woman aged 50 to 65 who had recovered from COVID-19.

The chain joins TRBV5-4 to TRBJ2-3; perhaps TRBD2 as D (7 bases). CDR3 size: 15 residues. Germline V gene data show CDR1 as SGHNT and CDR2 as YYREEE (reference sequence). Trimming shortened V by 5 bases and J by 9 bases, and 22 bases separated the two germline ends. CDR3 DNA sequence: TGTGCCAGCAGGAGGTGGGGGGGCCCACTTGGCACGCAGTATTTT. Its translation: CASRRWGGPLGTQYF.

The CDR3 DNA reads as TGTGCCAGCAGCTTAGGAAGGGACAGGGGGGCAGATACGCAGTATTTT. This gives the protein CASSLGRDRGADTQYF. The gene calls are TRBV13 and TRBJ2-3; 11 bases align to TRBD1. The CDR3 totals 16 residues. CDR1 and CDR2 (germline): PRHDT, FYEKMQ (reference sequence). Trimming at V came to 0 bases and at J to 4 bases, leaving 3 bases not matched to a gene.

V is TRBV7-3 and J is TRBJ2-2; TRBD2 matches at 11 bases. The CDR3 covers 19 residues. Germline V gene data show CDR1 as SGHTA and CDR2 as FQGTGA. Germline trimming cut 5 bases from V and 3 bases from J; bases unmatched to any gene: 14. Here the CDR3 DNA reads TGTGCCAGCAGCCCCGGGTTAGCGGGGGGGCCGGGAGACACCGGGGAGCTGTTTTTT. Translating gives CASSPGLAGGPGDTGELFF.

The gene calls are TRBV10-1 and TRBJ2-3; 7 bases line up with TRBD1. Germline V gives CDR1 WNHNN, CDR2 SYGVQD (reference sequence). V lost 6 bases, J lost 2 bases, and 5 bases stayed unmatched. This CDR3 spans 14 amino acids. The CDR3 coding sequence is TGCGCCAGCAGCCGTGGACAGGTCACAGATACGCAGTATTTT. Protein sequence: CASSRGQVTDTQYF.

This sequence joins TRBV30 and TRBJ1-6; D may be TRBD1 (5 bases). Germline CDR1 reads GTSNPN; CDR2 reads SVGIG (reference sequence). This CDR3 contains 13 residues. V was trimmed by 1 base and J by 9 bases, leaving 10 bases between them. CDR3 region: CAWSEGVPSPLHF. The CDR3 DNA follows: TGTGCCTGGAGTGAAGGGGTTCCTTCACCCCTCCACTTT.

The chain joins TRBV10-2 to TRBJ2-3, with TRBD2 identical over 12 bases. Germline CDR1 reads WSHSY; CDR2 reads SAAADI. CDR3 size: 15 residues. With V trimmed by 0 bases and J by 6 bases, 1 base remained unmatched. Written as DNA, the CDR3 is TGCGCCAGCAGTGAGTCCCTAGCGGGGGGGGATACGCAGTATTTT. Translation: CASSESLAGGDTQYF.

This chain links TRBV30 with TRBJ2-7, with a weak D call TRBD1 (5 bases). V was cut by 7 bases and J by 3 bases, with 13 bases left in between. Germline V lookup: CDR1 GTSNPN, CDR2 SVGIG (reference sequence). The CDR3 has 12 amino acids. CDR3 loop: CAYDSDYYEQYF. CDR3 coding DNA: TGTGCCTATGACAGTGATTACTACGAGCAGTACTTC.

V is TRBV6-1 and J is TRBJ2-5, with 16 bases aligning to TRBD2. Per the germline V gene, CDR1 is MNHNS and CDR2 is SASEGT. This CDR3 comprises 16 residues. The V gene end was trimmed by 3 bases and the J gene end by 4 bases; junction bases not matched to a gene: 2. The CDR3 DNA reads as TGTGCCAGCAGTGAGGGACTAGCGGGGGGGAGAGAGACCCAGTACTTC. Its translation: CASSEGLAGGRETQYF.

The chain employs TRBV5-4 and TRBJ2-2, with TRBD1 matching 9 bases. Unmatched junction bases numbered 2, after V lost 1 base and J lost 1 base. The germline gives CDR1 SGHNT, CDR2 YYREEE (reference sequence). CDR3 length: 16 residues. The CDR3 loop is CASSLLGQGNTGELFF. CDR3 DNA sequence: TGTGCCAGCAGCTTGTTGGGACAGGGGAACACCGGGGAGCTGTTTTTT. Combining the CDR3 with reference TRBV5-4 and TRBJ2-2 gives the whole variable domain ETGVTQSPTHLIKTRGQQVTLRCSSQSGHNTVSWYQQALGQGPQFIFQYYREEENGRGNFPPRFSGLQFPNYSSELNVNALELDDSALYLCASSLLGQGNTGELFFGEGSRLTVL.

V usage is TRBV19 and J usage is TRBJ1-5, with D uncertain. The germline V gene has CDR1 LNHDA and CDR2 SQIVND (reference sequence). This CDR3 has 15 residues. Deletions cut 6 bases from V and 3 bases from J, with 15 bases between. CDR3 coding DNA: TGTGCCAGTAGGACTCGTCGGGGTATCAATCAGCCCCAGCATTTT. This encodes CASRTRRGINQPQHF.

This sequence joins TRBV3-1 (or the pseudogene TRBV3-2) and TRBJ1-2, with 8 bases fitting TRBD1. The length of the CDR3 is 16 residues. V was clipped by 4 bases and J by 6 bases; unmatched bases: 13. CDR1 is LGHDT and CDR2 is YNNKEL in the germline V gene (reference sequence). The CDR3 here is CASSLDRDRYLDGYTF. The CDR3 region has the DNA TGTGCCAGCAGCCTCGACCGGGACAGGTATTTGGATGGCTACACCTTC.

The genes are TRBV2 and TRBJ1-6; a possible D gene is TRBD1 (6 bases). Trimming left V 3 bases short and J 0 bases short, with 9 bases between. From germline, CDR1 is SNHLY and CDR2 FYNNEI. The CDR3 runs to 16 residues. The CDR3 sequence: CASSDGQSSYNSPLHF. The CDR3 region has the DNA TGTGCCAGCAGTGACGGACAGAGCTCCTATAATTCACCCCTCCACTTT.

The V and J genes are TRBV6-5 and TRBJ1-1; D gene ambiguous. Germline V gene data show CDR1 as MNHEY and CDR2 as SVGAGI. The ends were cut back, 0 bases at V and 0 bases at J, with 5 bases in the middle. CDR3 length equals 14 residues. In nucleotides, the CDR3 is TGTGCCAGCAGTTACTCGGGAGTGAACACTGAAGCTTTCTTT. Translated: CASSYSGVNTEAFF.

This sequence joins TRBV29-1 and TRBJ2-3; 10 nucleotides line up with TRBD1. V was pared by 4 bases and J by 2 bases, with 3 bases of the junction left unmatched. The CDR3 sequence is 14 residues long. Germline V gives CDR1 SQVTM, CDR2 ANQGSEA. CDR3 in amino acids: CSVGTGGPTDTQYF. In nucleotides, the CDR3 is TGCAGCGTTGGGACAGGGGGACCCACAGATACGCAGTATTTT.

The rearrangement uses TRBV6-5 and TRBJ2-5, with a possible D match to TRBD1 (5 bases). Germline CDR1 reads MNHEY; CDR2 reads SVGAGI. V was clipped by 6 bases and J by 6 bases, with 17 bases between them. The CDR3 runs 14 residues. The chain's CDR3 is CASSRWQGGKTQYF. As DNA, the CDR3 is TGTGCCAGCAGCCGATGGCAGGGTGGGAAGACCCAGTACTTC.

The table lists this clone with a count of one. The chain links TRBV19 to TRBJ2-1; 14 bases match TRBD2. The CDR3 totals 19 residues. CDR1 is LNHDA, CDR2 SQIVND, per germline (reference sequence). J lost 0 bases, V lost 5 bases, and 9 bases had no gene match. CDR3 in DNA: TGTGCCAGTAGTCTCGGACTAGCGGGGGGTTCCAGCTCCTACAATGAGCAGTTCTTC. This gives the protein CASSLGLAGGSSSYNEQFF.

The chain carries TRBV7-9 and TRBJ1-2, with 7 bases fitting TRBD1. J was trimmed by 2 bases and V by 4 bases; bases with no gene match: 13. CDR1 is SEHNR and CDR2 is FQNEAQ in the germline V gene (reference sequence). The CDR3 extends over 17 amino acids. The CDR3, as DNA: TGTGCCAGCAGCTCAAACCCCCCGGGACAGACCAACTATGGCTACACCTTC. Residues: CASSSNPPGQTNYGYTF.